These T cell receptor beta chains were read from a single sample in a study of radiation and T cells in renal cell carcinoma. Profiling relied on immunoSEQ multiplex PCR, and the TCRdb table lists in-frame clones only, not all of them. The top ten clones hold 5.8% of a sample with 100,000 to 150,000 clones, around 82% of them seen once. Sequences were derived from blood, sampled from a patient whose treatment included radiotherapy and nephrectomy. The receptors stem from a man aged 45-60 years with renal cell carcinoma. Both conserved end residues are trimmed from each CDR3. Rows may omit the clone size; those that give it use once, few, many or a size class.

V gene	clone size	J gene	CDR3 protein
TRBV7-6	NA	TRBJ1-2	ASSQRAWGDYGYT
TRBV6-1	NA	TRBJ2-1	ASSVQKGLSSYNEQF
TRBV7-9	NA	TRBJ2-7	ASSSRGSLGHEQY
TRBV4-2	NA	TRBJ2-5	ASSQESRVWGQGETQY
TRBV19	NA	TRBJ1-2	ATGQGLGGLYGYT
TRBV11-3	few	TRBJ2-5	ASSFVRGETQY
TRBV19	NA	TRBJ1-5	ASSYTGVSNQPQH
TRBV2	NA	TRBJ1-2	ASRVDNGDAYGYT
TRBV5-4	NA	TRBJ2-7	ASSLGLAGGFSYEQY
TRBV19	NA	TRBJ1-4	ATEERAREKLF
TRBV5-1	NA	TRBJ1-5	ASSLGLDRNQPQH
TRBV5-1	NA	TRBJ2-7	ASSLVQGDGEQY
TRBV2	NA	TRBJ1-2	ASSEVDYGYT
TRBV7-9	few	TRBJ2-7	ASSPGRGKSYEQY
TRBV11-3	NA	TRBJ1-2	ARGGPVGPANYGYT
TRBV19	once	TRBJ1-5	ASRGGRLGNQPQH
TRBV19	NA	TRBJ2-7	ASSFGLVYEQY
TRBV2	NA	TRBJ1-4	ASSEGDSQKLF
TRBV7-2	few	TRBJ1-4	ASSTDILAEKLF
TRBV29-1	NA	TRBJ2-2	SVEVSGGFFGGTGELF
TRBV7-2	NA	TRBJ1-1	ASSLAPGATEAF
TRBV21-1	NA	TRBJ2-7	ASSNYRDYSYEQY
TRBV9	once	TRBJ2-6	ASSVTVAGGGSGANVLT
TRBV30	NA	TRBJ1-3	AWTAWRTGNTIY